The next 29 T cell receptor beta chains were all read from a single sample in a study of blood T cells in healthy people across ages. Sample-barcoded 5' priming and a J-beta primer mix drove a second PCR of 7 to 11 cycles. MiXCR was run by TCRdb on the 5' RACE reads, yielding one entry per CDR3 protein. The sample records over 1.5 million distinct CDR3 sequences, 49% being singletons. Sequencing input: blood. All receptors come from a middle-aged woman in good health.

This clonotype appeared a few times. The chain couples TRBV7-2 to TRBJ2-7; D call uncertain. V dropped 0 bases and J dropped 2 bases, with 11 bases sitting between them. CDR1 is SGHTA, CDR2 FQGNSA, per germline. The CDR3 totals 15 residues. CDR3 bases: TGTGCCAGCAGCTTAGCGCCTCAAAGGGCCTACGAGCAGTACTTC. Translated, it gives CASSLAPQRAYEQYF.

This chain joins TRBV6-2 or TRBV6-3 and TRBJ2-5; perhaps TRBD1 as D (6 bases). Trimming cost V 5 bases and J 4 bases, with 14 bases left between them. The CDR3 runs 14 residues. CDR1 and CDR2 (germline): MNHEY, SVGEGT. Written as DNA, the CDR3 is TGTGCCAGCAGTGACTGGGGGCAAGGAGAGACCCAGTACTTC. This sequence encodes CASSDWGQGETQYF.

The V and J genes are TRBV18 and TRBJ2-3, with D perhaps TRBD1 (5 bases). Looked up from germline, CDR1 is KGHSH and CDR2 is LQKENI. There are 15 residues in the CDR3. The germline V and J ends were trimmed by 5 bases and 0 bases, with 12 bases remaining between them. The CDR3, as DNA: TGTGCCAGCTCATCTGCGGCAGGGAGCACAGATACGCAGTATTTT. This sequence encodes CASSSAAGSTDTQYF.

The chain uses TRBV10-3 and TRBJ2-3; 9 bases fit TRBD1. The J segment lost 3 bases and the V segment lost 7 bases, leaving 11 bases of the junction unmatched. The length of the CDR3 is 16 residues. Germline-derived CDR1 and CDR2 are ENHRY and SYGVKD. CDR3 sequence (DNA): TGTGCCATCACCGAAACCCGGGACAGGGCGACAGATACGCAGTATTTT. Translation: CAITETRDRATDTQYF.

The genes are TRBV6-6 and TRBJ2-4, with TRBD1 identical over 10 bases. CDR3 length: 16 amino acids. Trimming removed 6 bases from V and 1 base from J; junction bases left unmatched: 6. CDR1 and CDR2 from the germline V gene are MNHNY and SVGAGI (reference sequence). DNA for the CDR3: TGTGCCAGCAGACGGACAGGGGGGTCGGCCAAAAACATTCAGTACTTC. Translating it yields CASRRTGGSAKNIQYF.

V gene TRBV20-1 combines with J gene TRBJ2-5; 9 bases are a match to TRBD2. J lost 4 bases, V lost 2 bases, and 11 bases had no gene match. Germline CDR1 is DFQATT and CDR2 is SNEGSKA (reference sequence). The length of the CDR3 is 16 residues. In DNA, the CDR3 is TGCAGTGCTAGACTGGCGGGGGGGCTTCGGGGAGAGACCCAGTACTTC. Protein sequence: CSARLAGGLRGETQYF.

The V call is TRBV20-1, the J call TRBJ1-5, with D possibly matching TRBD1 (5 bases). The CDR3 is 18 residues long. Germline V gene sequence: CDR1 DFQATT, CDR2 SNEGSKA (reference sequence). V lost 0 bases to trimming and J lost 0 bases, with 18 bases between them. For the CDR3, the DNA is TGCAGTGCTAGAGATCTCGGGGGGATCCCGTATAGCAATCAGCCCCAGCATTTT. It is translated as CSARDLGGIPYSNQPQHF.

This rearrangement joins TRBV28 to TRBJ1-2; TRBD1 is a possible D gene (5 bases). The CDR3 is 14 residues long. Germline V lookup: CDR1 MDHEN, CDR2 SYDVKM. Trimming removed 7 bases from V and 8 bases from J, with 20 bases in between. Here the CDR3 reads CASTRGERLGGYTF. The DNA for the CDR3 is TGTGCCAGCACCCGGGGGGAACGATTAGGGGGCTACACCTTC.

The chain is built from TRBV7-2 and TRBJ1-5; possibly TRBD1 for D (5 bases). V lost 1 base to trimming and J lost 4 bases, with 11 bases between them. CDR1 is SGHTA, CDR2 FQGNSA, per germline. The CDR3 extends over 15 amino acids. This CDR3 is CASSLVGLNNQPQHF. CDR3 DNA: TGTGCCAGCAGCTTAGTGGGACTGAATAATCAGCCCCAGCATTTT.

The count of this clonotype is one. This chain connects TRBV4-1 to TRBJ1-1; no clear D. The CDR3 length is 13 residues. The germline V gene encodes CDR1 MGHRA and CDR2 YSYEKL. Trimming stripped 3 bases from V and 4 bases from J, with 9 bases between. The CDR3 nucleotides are TGCGCCAGCAGCCACGGGGAGGCCACTGAAGCTTTCTTT. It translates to CASSHGEATEAFF.

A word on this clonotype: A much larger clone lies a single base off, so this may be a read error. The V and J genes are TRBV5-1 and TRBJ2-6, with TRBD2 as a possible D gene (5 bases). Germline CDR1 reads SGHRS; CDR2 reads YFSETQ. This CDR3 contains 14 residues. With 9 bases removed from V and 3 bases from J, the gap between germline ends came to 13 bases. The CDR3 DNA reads TGCGCCACGAAACACGGACTTGGGGCCAACGTCCTGACTTTC. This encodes CATKHGLGANVLTF.

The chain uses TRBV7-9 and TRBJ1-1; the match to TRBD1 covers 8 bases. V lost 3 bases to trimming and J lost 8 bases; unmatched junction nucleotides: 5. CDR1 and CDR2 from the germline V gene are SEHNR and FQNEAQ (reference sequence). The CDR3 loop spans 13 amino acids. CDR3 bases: TGTGCCAGCAGCTTTCAGGGGGCCACCGAAGCTTTCTTT. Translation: CASSFQGATEAFF. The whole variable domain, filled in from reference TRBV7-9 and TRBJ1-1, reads DTGVSQNPRHKITKRGQNVTFRCDPISEHNRLYWYRQTLGQGPEFLTYFQNEAQLEKSRLLSDRFSAERPKGSFSTLEIQRTEQGDSAMYLCASSFQGATEAFFGQGTRLTVV.

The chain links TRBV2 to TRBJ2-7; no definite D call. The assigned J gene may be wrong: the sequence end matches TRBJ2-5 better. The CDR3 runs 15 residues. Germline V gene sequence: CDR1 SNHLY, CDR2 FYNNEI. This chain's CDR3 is CASSDRARSRETQYF. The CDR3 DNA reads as TGTGCCAGCAGTGATCGTGCGAGATCACGGGAGACCCAGTACTTC.

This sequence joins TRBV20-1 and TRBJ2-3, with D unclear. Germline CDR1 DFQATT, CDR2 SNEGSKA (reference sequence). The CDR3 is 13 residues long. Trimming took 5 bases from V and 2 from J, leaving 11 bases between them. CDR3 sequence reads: CSASDISTDTQYF. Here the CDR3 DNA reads TGCAGTGCTTCAGACATCTCCACAGATACGCAGTATTTT.

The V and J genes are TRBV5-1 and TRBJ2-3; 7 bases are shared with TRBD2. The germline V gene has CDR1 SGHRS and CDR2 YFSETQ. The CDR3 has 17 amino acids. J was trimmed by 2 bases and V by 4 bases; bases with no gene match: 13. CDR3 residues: CASSRPGTISHTDTQYF. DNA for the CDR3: TGCGCCAGCAGCAGACCCGGGACTATCTCACACACAGATACGCAGTATTTT.

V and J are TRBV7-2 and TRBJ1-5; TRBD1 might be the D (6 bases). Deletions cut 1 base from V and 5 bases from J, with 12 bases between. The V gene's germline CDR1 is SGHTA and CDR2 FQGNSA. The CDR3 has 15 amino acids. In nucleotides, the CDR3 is TGTGCCAGCAGCTTAGTCAGGGGTCAGTATCAGCCCCAGCATTTT. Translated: CASSLVRGQYQPQHF.

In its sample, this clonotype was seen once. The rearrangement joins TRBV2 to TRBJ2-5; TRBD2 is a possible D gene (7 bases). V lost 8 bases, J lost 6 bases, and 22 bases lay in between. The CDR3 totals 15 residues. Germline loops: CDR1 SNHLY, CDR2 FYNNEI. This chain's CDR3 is CASVMGGGVGKTQYF. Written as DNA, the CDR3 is TGTGCCAGCGTAATGGGAGGGGGGGTCGGAAAGACCCAGTACTTC.

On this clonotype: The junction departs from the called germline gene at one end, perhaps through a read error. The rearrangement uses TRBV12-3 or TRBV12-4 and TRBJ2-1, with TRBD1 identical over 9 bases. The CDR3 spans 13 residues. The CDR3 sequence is CASSGRQGGERFF. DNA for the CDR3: TGTGCCAGCAGTGGACGACAGGGGGGCGAGCGGTTCTTC.

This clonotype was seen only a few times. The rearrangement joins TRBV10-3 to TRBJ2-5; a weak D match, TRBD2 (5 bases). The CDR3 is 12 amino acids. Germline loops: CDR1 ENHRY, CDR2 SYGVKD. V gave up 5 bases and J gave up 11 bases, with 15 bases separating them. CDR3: CAISYEGKEQYF. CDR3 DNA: TGTGCCATCAGTTATGAGGGTAAAGAGCAGTACTTC.

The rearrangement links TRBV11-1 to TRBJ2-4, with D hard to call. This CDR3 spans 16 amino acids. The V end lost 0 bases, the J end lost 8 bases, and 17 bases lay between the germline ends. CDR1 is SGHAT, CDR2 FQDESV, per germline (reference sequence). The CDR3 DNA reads TGTGCCAGCAGCTTAGCTCCGGCACGAGGATGGCACATTCAGTACTTC. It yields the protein CASSLAPARGWHIQYF.

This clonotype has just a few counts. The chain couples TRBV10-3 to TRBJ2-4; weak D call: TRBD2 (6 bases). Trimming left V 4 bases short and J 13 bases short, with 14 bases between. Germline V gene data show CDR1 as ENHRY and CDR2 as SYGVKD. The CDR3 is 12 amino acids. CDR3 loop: CAISGEWREQYF. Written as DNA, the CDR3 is TGTGCCATCAGTGGGGAATGGAGGGAGCAGTACTTC.

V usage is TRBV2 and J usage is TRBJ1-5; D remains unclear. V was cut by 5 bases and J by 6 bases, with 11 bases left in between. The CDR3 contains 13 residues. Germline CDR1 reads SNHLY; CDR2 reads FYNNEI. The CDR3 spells CASSPDGRQPQHF. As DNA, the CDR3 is TGTGCCAGCAGTCCCGATGGCCGTCAGCCCCAGCATTTT.

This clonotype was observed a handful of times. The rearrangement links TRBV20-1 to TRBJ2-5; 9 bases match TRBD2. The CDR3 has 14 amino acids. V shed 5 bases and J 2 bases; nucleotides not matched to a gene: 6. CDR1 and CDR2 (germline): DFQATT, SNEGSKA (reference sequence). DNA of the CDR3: TGCAGTGCTCAGCGGGGGGTCCCACAAGAGACCCAGTACTTC. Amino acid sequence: CSAQRGVPQETQYF.

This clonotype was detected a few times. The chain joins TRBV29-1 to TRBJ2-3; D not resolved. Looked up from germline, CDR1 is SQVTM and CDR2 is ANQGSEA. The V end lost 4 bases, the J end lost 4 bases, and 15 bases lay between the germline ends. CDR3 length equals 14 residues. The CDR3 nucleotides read TGCAGCGTTGTGCAAGTACACGGTTCAGATACGCAGTATTTT. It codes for CSVVQVHGSDTQYF.

In nucleotides, the CDR3 is TGCCTCGGCGAAGGGGGCGCCTGGACTCACAATGAGCAGTTCTTC. This sequence encodes CLGEGGAWTHNEQFF. The chain uses TRBV20-1 and TRBJ2-1; 7 nucleotides agree with TRBD1. In germline, CDR1 is DFQATT, CDR2 SNEGSKA (reference sequence). The length of the CDR3 is 15 residues.

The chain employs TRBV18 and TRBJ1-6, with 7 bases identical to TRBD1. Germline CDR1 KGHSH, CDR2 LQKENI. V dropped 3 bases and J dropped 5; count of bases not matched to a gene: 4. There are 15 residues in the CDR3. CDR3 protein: CASSPDRADNSPLHF. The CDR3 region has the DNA TGTGCCAGCTCACCCGACAGGGCGGATAATTCACCCCTCCACTTT.

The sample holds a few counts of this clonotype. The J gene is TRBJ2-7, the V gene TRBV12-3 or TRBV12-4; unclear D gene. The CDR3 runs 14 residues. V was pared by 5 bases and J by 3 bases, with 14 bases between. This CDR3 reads CASSPGRNFYEQYF. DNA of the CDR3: TGTGCCAGCAGTCCCGGCCGGAATTTCTACGAGCAGTACTTC.

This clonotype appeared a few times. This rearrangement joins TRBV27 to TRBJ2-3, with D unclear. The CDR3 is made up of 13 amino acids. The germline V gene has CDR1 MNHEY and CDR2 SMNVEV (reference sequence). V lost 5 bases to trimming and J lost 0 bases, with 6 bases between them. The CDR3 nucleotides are TGTGCCAGCAGTACCATAAGCACAGATACGCAGTATTTT. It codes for CASSTISTDTQYF.

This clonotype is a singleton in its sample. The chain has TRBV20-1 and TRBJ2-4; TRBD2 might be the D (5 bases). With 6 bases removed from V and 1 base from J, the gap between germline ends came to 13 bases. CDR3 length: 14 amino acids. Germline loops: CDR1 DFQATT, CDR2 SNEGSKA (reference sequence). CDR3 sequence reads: CSAPGGSAKNIQYF. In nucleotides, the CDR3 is TGCAGTGCCCCCGGAGGTTCCGCCAAAAACATTCAGTACTTC.